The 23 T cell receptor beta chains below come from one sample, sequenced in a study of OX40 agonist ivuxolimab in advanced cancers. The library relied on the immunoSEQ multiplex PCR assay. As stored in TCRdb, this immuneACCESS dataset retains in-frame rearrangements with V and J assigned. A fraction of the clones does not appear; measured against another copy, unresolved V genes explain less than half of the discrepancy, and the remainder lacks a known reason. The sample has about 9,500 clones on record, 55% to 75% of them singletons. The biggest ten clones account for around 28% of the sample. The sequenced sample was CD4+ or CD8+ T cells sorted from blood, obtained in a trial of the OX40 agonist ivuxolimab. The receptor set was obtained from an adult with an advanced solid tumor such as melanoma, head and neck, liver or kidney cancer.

CDR3 protein: CASSQEERGPWEQFF. CDR3 sequence (DNA): TGCGCCAGCAGCCAAGAAGAGCGCGGCCCTTGGGAGCAGTTCTTC. V usage is TRBV4-1 and J usage is TRBJ2-1; no reliable D call. The germline V and J ends were trimmed by 0 bases and 10 bases, with 16 bases remaining between them. Per the germline V gene, CDR1 is MGHRA and CDR2 is YSYEKL. The CDR3 is made up of 15 amino acids.

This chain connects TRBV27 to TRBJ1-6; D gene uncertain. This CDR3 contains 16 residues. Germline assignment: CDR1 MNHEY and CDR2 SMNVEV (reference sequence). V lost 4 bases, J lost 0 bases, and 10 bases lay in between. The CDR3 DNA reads TGTGCCAGCAGTTCAGATAGAAGCTCCTATAATTCACCCCTCCACTTT. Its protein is CASSSDRSSYNSPLHF.

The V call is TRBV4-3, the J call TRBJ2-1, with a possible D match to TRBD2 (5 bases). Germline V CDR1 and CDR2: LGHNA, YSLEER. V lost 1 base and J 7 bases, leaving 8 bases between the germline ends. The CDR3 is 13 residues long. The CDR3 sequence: CASSQGQRNEQFF. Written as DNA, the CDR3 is TGCGCCAGCAGCCAAGGGCAGCGGAATGAGCAGTTCTTC.

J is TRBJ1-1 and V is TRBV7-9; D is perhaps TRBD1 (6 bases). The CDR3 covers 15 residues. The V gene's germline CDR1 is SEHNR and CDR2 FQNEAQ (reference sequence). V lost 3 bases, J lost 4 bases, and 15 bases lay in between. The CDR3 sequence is CASSFGGSGFTEAFF. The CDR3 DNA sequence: TGTGCCAGCAGCTTCGGGGGCAGCGGGTTCACTGAAGCTTTCTTT.

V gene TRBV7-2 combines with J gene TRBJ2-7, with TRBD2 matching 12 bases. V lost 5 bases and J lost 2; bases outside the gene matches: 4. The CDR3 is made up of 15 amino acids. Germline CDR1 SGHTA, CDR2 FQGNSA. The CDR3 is CASSPGLAGTYEQYF. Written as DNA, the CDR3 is TGTGCCAGCAGCCCCGGACTAGCGGGAACCTACGAGCAGTACTTC.

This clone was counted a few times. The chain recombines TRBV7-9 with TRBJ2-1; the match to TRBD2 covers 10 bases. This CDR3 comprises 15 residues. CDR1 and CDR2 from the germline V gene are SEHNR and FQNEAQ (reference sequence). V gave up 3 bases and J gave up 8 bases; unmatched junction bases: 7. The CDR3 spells CASSLASSGSYEQFF. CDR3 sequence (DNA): TGTGCCAGCAGCTTGGCGTCTAGCGGGAGCTATGAGCAGTTCTTC.

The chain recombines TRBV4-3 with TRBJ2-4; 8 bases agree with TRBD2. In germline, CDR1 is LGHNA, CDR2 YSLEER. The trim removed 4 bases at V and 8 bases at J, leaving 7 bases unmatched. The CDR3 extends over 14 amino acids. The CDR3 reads CASSPAGAFDIQYF. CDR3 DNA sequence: TGCGCCAGCAGCCCAGCGGGAGCATTCGACATTCAGTACTTC.

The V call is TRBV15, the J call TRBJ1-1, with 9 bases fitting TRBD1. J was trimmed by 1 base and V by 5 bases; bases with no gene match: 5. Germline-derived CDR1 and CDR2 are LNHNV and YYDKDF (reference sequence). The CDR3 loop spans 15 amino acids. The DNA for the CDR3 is TGTGCCACCAGCTCCTTGGACAGGGGGAACACTGAAGCTTTCTTT. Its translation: CATSSLDRGNTEAFF. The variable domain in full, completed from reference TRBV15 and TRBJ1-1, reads DAMVIQNPRYQVTQFGKPVTLSCSQTLNHNVMYWYQQKSSQAPKLLFHYYDKDFNNEADTPDNFQSRRPNTSFCFLDIRSPGLGDTAMYLCATSSLDRGNTEAFFGQGTRLTVV.

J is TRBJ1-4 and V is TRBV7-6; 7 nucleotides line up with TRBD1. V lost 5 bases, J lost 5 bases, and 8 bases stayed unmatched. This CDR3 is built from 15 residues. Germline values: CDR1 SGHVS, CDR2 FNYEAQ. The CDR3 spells CASSPEPGQNEKLFF. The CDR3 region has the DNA TGTGCCAGCAGCCCGGAACCGGGACAGAATGAAAAACTGTTTTTT. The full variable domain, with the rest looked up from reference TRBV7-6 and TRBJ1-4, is GAGVSQSPRYKVTKRGQDVALRCDPISGHVSLYWYRQALGQGPEFLTYFNYEAQQDKSGLPNDRFSAERPEGSISTLTIQRTEQRDSAMYRCASSPEPGQNEKLFFGSGTQLSVL.

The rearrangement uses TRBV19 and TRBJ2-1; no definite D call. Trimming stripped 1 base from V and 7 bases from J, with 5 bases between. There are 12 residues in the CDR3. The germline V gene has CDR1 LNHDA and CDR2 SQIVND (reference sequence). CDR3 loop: CASSIGWNEQFF. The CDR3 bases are TGTGCCAGTAGTATAGGGTGGAATGAGCAGTTCTTC.

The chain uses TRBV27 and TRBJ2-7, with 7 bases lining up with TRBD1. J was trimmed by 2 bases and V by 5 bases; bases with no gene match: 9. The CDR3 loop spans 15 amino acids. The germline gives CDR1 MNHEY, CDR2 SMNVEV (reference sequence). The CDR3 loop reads CASSPRTGNPYEQYF. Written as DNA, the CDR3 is TGTGCCAGCAGTCCCCGGACAGGCAACCCCTACGAGCAGTACTTC.

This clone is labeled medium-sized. CDR3: CASSLGQGVNEQFF. CDR3 DNA: TGTGCCAGCAGCTTGGGACAGGGTGTCAATGAGCAGTTCTTC. The chain couples TRBV13 to TRBJ2-1; 9 positions agree with TRBD1. CDR3 length: 14 residues. Germline CDR1 is PRHDT and CDR2 is FYEKMQ (reference sequence). V was pared by 3 bases and J by 6 bases, with 3 bases of the junction left unmatched.

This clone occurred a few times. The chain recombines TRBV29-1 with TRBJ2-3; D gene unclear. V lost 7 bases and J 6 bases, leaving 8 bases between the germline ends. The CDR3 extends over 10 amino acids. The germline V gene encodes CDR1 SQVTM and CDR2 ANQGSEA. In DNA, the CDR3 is TGCAGCGCTATGTACGATACGCAGTATTTT. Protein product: CSAMYDTQYF.

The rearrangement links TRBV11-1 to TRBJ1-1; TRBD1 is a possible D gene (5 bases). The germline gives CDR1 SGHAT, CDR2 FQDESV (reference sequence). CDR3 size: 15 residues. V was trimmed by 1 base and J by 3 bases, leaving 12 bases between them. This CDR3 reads CASSLEGKGYTEAFF. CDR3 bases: TGTGCCAGCAGCTTAGAGGGCAAGGGGTACACTGAAGCTTTCTTT. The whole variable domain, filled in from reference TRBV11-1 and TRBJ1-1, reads EAEVAQSPRYKITEKSQAVAFWCDPISGHATLYWYRQILGQGPELLVQFQDESVVDDSQLPKDRFSAERLKGVDSTLKIQPAELGDSAMYLCASSLEGKGYTEAFFGQGTRLTVV.

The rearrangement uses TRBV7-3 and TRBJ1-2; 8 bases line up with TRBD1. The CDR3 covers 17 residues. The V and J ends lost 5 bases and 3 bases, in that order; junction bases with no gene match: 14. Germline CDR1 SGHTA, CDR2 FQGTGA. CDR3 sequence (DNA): TGTGCCAGCAGCCCCCTTTTAGGCAGGGGGCCTTACTATGGCTACACCTTC. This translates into CASSPLLGRGPYYGYTF. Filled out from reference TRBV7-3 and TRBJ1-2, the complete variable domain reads GAGVSQTPSNKVTEKGKYVELRCDPISGHTALYWYRQSLGQGPEFLIYFQGTGAADDSGLPNDRFFAVRPEGSVSTLKIQRTERGDSAVYLCASSPLLGRGPYYGYTFGSGTRLTVV.

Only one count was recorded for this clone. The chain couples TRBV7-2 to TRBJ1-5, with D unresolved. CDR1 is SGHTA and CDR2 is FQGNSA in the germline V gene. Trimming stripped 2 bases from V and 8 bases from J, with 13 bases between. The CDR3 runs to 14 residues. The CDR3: CASSLNMEREPQHF. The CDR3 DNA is TGTGCCAGCAGCTTAAACATGGAAAGGGAGCCCCAGCATTTT. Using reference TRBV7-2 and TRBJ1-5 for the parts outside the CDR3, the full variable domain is GAGVSQSPSNKVTEKGKDVELRCDPISGHTALYWYRQSLGQGLEFLIYFQGNSAPDKSGLPSDRFSAERTGGSVSTLTIQRTQQEDSAVYLCASSLNMEREPQHFGDGTRLSIL.

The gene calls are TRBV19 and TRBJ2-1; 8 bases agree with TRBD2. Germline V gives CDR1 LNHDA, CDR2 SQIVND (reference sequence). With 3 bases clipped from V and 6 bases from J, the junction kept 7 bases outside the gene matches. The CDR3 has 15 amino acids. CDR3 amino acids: CASSMSAGVINEQFF. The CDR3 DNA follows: TGTGCCAGTAGTATGTCAGCGGGGGTAATCAATGAGCAGTTCTTC.

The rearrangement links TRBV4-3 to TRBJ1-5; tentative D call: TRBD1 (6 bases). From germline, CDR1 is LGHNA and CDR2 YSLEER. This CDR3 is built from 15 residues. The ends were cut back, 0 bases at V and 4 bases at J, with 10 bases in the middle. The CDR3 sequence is CASSQDLRGNQPQHF. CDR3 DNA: TGCGCCAGCAGCCAAGATCTCAGGGGAAATCAGCCCCAGCATTTT.

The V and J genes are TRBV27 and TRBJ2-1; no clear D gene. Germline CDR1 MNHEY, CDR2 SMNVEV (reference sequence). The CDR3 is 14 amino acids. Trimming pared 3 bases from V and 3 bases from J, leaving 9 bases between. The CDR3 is CASSFRGFYNEQFF. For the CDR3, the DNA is TGTGCCAGCAGTTTCCGAGGATTCTACAATGAGCAGTTCTTC.

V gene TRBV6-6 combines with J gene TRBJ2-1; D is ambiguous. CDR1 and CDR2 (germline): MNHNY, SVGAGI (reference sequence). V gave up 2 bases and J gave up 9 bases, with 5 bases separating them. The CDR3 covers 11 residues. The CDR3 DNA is TGTGCCAGCAGTTACGATCGTGAGCAGTTCTTC. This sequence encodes CASSYDREQFF.

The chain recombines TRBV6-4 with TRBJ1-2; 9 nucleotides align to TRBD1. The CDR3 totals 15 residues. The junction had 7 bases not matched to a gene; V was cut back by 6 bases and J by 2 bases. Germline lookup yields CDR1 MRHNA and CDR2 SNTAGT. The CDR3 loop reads CASSERQGGNYGYTF. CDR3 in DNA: TGTGCCAGCAGCGAAAGACAGGGGGGGAACTATGGCTACACCTTC.

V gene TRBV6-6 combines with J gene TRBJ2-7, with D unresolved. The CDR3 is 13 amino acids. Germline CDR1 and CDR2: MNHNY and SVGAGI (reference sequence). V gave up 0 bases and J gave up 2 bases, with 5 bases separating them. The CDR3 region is CASSYSTAYEQYF. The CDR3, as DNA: TGTGCCAGCAGTTACTCTACAGCCTACGAGCAGTACTTC.

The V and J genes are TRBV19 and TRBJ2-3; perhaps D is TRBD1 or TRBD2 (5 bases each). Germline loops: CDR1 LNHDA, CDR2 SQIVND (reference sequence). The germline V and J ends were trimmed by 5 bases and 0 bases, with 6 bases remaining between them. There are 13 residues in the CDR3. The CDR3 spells CASSGDSTDTQYF. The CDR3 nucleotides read TGTGCCAGTAGTGGGGACAGCACAGATACGCAGTATTTT.